The 29 T cell receptor beta chains listed next were all sequenced from one sample in a study of siplizumab effects on memory and regulatory T cells. Libraries were prepared by immunoSEQ multiplex PCR; TCRdb keeps only in-frame clonotypes and omits some of them. The repertoire consists of more than 95,000 clones, with roughly 93% occurring once and the leading ten covering about 0.62%. Sequencing input: Tregs sorted from blood. The receptors derive from a human donor in good health.

The DNA for the CDR3 is TGCGCCAGCAGCCCCGGGGGGAGACCCTCCCCCAATGAGCAGTTCTTC. It is translated as CASSPGGRPSPNEQFF. The chain joins TRBV5-1 to TRBJ2-1; TRBD2 agrees at 7 bases. This CDR3 region has 16 residues. Losses at the gene ends were 4 bases for V and 6 bases for J; bases not matched to a gene: 13. Germline V gene data show CDR1 as SGHRS and CDR2 as YFSETQ.

The CDR3 nucleotides read TGCGCCAGCAGCTTGGCCGGGTCACCCGCCTCATTAGGAGCTTTCTTT. It translates to CASSLAGSPASLGAFF. V and J are TRBV5-1 and TRBJ1-1; no clear D. V lost 0 bases and J 10 bases, leaving 22 bases between the germline ends. There are 16 residues in the CDR3. CDR1 SGHRS and CDR2 YFSETQ come from the germline V gene.

The chain joins TRBV12-2 to TRBJ1-2; the table's D call, TRBD1, was not checked against the DNA. TRBV12-2 is recorded as a pseudogene. This CDR3 spans 16 amino acids. CDR3: CASRLAKPGQGVCYTF. CDR3 sequence (DNA): TGTGCAAGTCGCTTAGCGAAACCGGGACAGGGTGTTTGCTACACCTTC.

The genes are TRBV9 and TRBJ1-2, with D maybe TRBD1 (5 bases). The CDR3 has 16 residues. V gave up 4 bases and J gave up 6 bases, with 22 bases separating them. The germline V gene encodes CDR1 SGDLS and CDR2 YYNGEE. The CDR3 DNA follows: TGTGCCAGCAGCCCTGGGGACCTCCGGGGTGCGAATGGCTACACCTTC. It yields the protein CASSPGDLRGANGYTF.

V gene TRBV6-5 combines with J gene TRBJ2-3; D possibly uses TRBD1 or TRBD2 (5 bases each). V dropped 2 bases and J dropped 2 bases, with 11 bases sitting between them. The CDR3 has 15 residues. The germline CDR1 and CDR2 sequences are MNHEY and SVGAGI. CDR3 amino acids: CASSYRGAATDTQYF. The CDR3 DNA follows: TGTGCCAGCAGTTACCGAGGGGCGGCCACAGATACGCAGTATTTT.

The chain joins TRBV29-1 to TRBJ2-4; D is unresolved. The CDR3 extends over 15 amino acids. CDR1 is SQVTM, CDR2 ANQGSEA, per germline. V gave up 1 base and J gave up 0 bases, with 10 bases separating them. The CDR3 loop is CSVEGGELAKNIQYF. CDR3 DNA sequence: TGCAGCGTTGAAGGGGGTGAACTAGCCAAAAACATTCAGTACTTC.

The V gene is TRBV10-3, the J gene TRBJ1-2; 9 bases map to TRBD1. Germline V lookup: CDR1 ENHRY, CDR2 SYGVKD. This CDR3 contains 12 residues. V trimming: 8 bases; J trimming: 8 bases; junction bases outside the gene matches: 6. Here the CDR3 reads CAIRGQGRGYTF. In DNA form, the CDR3 reads TGTGCCATCCGTGGACAGGGGCGAGGCTACACCTTC.

This clone was counted between two and nine times. The CDR3 sequence is CSAGAGTEAFF. DNA of the CDR3: TGCAGTGCGGGGGCGGGCACTGAAGCTTTCTTT. V is TRBV20-1 and J is TRBJ1-1, with D possibly TRBD1 on 6 matching bases. V was clipped by 6 bases and J by 4 bases, with 9 bases between them. Germline values: CDR1 DFQATT, CDR2 SNEGSKA (reference sequence). This CDR3 is 11 amino acids long.

This chain connects TRBV13 to TRBJ2-7; TRBD1 matches 7 bases. CDR1 and CDR2 (germline): PRHDT, FYEKMQ (reference sequence). After removal of 5 bases from V and 2 bases from J, the junction contained 9 bases not matched to a gene. This CDR3 contains 15 residues. CDR3 sequence: CASSLQGQPTYEQYF. CDR3 DNA: TGTGCCAGCAGCCTCCAGGGACAGCCAACCTACGAGCAGTACTTC.

The gene calls are TRBV7-9 and TRBJ2-7; D is unclear. The germline V gene has CDR1 SEHNR and CDR2 FQNEAQ (reference sequence). Trimming took off 3 bases at V and 4 bases at J, with 10 bases between the two ends. The CDR3 extends over 13 amino acids. CDR3 nucleotide sequence: TGTGCCAGCAGCTTGGGTACTATTTACGAGCAGTACTTC. Protein product: CASSLGTIYEQYF.

This chain links TRBV6-5 with TRBJ1-2, with D uncertain. V dropped 2 bases and J dropped 4 bases, with 11 bases sitting between them. Germline V CDR1 and CDR2: MNHEY, SVGAGI. CDR3 length: 14 residues. The CDR3: CASSYEKRAYGYTF. DNA of the CDR3: TGTGCCAGCAGTTACGAGAAAAGGGCCTATGGCTACACCTTC.

The chain joins TRBV15 to TRBJ2-7; no clear D. Germline loops: CDR1 LNHNV, CDR2 YYDKDF (reference sequence). V was cut by 3 bases and J by 11 bases, with 17 bases left in between. The CDR3 spans 13 residues. CDR3 nucleotide sequence: TGTGCCACCAGCAGGGTTAGTGGGAAGCAAGAGTACTTC. Translation gives CATSRVSGKQEYF. Drawing the rest from reference TRBV15 and TRBJ2-7, the complete variable domain is DAMVIQNPRYQVTQFGKPVTLSCSQTLNHNVMYWYQQKSSQAPKLLFHYYDKDFNNEADTPDNFQSRRPNTSFCFLDIRSPGLGDTAMYLCATSRVSGKQEYFGPGTRLTVT.

This chain uses TRBV5-5 with TRBJ2-5, with TRBD2 identical over 12 bases. The CDR3 has 14 residues. The germline CDR1 and CDR2 sequences are SGHKS and YYEKEE (reference sequence). Trimming at V came to 6 bases and at J to 11 bases, leaving 11 bases not matched to a gene. The chain's CDR3 is CASTATSGSRNQYF. The CDR3 region has the DNA TGTGCCAGCACCGCGACTAGCGGGAGTCGGAATCAGTACTTC.

The chain employs TRBV7-2 and TRBJ1-2; tentatively, D is TRBD1 (5 bases). CDR3 length: 14 amino acids. Germline loops: CDR1 SGHTA, CDR2 FQGNSA. V was pared by 5 bases and J by 7 bases, with 17 bases between. The CDR3 protein is CASSHSLNGGGYTF. The CDR3 coding sequence is TGTGCCAGCAGCCATTCTTTAAACGGGGGTGGCTACACCTTC.

The chain joins TRBV5-1 to TRBJ2-5; 10 nucleotides match TRBD2. The CDR3 length is 16 residues. After removal of 1 base from V and 2 bases from J, the junction contained 5 bases not matched to a gene. Germline lookup yields CDR1 SGHRS and CDR2 YFSETQ. The CDR3 coding sequence is TGCGCCAGCAGCTTGAATAGCGGGGGGCTGCAAGAGACCCAGTACTTC. Translating it yields CASSLNSGGLQETQYF.

The chain has TRBV18 and TRBJ2-7, with TRBD2 matching over 7 bases. The CDR3 runs to 14 residues. Trimming removed 3 bases from V and 0 bases from J; junction bases left unmatched: 2. Germline CDR1 reads KGHSH; CDR2 reads LQKENI. In nucleotides, the CDR3 is TGTGCCAGCTCACCCAGGGACTACTCCTACGAGCAGTACTTC. Translation: CASSPRDYSYEQYF.

The rearrangement uses TRBV14 and TRBJ2-1, with 9 bases fitting TRBD2. CDR3 length equals 13 residues. After removal of 2 bases from V and 16 bases from J, the junction contained 9 bases not matched to a gene. In germline, CDR1 is SGHDN, CDR2 FVKESK. The CDR3 DNA follows: TGTGCCAGCAGCCAATATTCCGGGACTAGCCCCTTCTTC. Translation: CASSQYSGTSPFF.

The rearrangement joins TRBV6-6 to TRBJ1-1, with 9 bases lining up with TRBD1. CDR3 length equals 15 residues. The ends lost 6 bases at V and 5 bases at J; junction bases unmatched: 10. The V gene's germline CDR1 is MNHNY and CDR2 SVGAGI (reference sequence). The CDR3, as DNA: TGTGCCAGCAGCAGAGGCGGACAGGGGAGGACTGAAGCTTTCTTT. This codes for CASSRGGQGRTEAFF.

J is TRBJ1-5 and V is TRBV30; 8 bases line up with TRBD1. V gave up 4 bases and J gave up 0 bases; unmatched junction bases: 11. Germline CDR1 GTSNPN, CDR2 SVGIG (reference sequence). The CDR3 runs 17 residues. The chain's CDR3 is CAWIVGQGDFSNQPQHF. Written as DNA, the CDR3 is TGTGCCTGGATCGTTGGACAGGGCGACTTTAGCAATCAGCCCCAGCATTTT.

This chain joins TRBV18 and TRBJ1-5; D unresolved. The CDR3 extends over 16 amino acids. Looked up from germline, CDR1 is KGHSH and CDR2 is LQKENI. Trimming shortened V by 1 base and J by 6 bases, and 16 bases separated the two germline ends. The CDR3 region is CASSPQGPGLGQPQHF. The CDR3 DNA sequence: TGTGCCAGCTCACCACAGGGTCCAGGCTTGGGTCAGCCCCAGCATTTT.

The chain couples TRBV29-1 to TRBJ2-7; D unclear. The CDR3 sequence is 11 residues long. In germline, CDR1 is SQVTM, CDR2 ANQGSEA. Trimming shortened V by 7 bases and J by 4 bases, and 11 bases separated the two germline ends. CDR3 nucleotide sequence: TGCAGCGGGCTTGTAGGTTACGAGCAGTACTTC. This codes for CSGLVGYEQYF.

The J gene is TRBJ2-3, the V gene TRBV30; D tentatively fits TRBD1 or TRBD2 (5 bases each). Trimming removed 5 bases from V and 0 bases from J, with 12 bases in between. CDR3 length: 14 residues. The germline V gene has CDR1 GTSNPN and CDR2 SVGIG (reference sequence). The CDR3 sequence: CAWLGDRSTDTQYF. In DNA, the CDR3 is TGTGCCTGGCTGGGGGACCGTAGCACAGATACGCAGTATTTT.

The gene calls are TRBV7-2 and TRBJ2-3, with 14 bases lining up with TRBD2. V lost 3 bases to trimming and J lost 4 bases; unmatched junction nucleotides: 3. Germline V gene lookup returns CDR1 SGHTA and CDR2 FQGNSA. The length of the CDR3 is 16 residues. This CDR3 reads CASSFRLAGGPDTQYF. The CDR3 nucleotides read TGTGCCAGCAGCTTTCGACTAGCGGGAGGGCCAGATACGCAGTATTTT.

The J gene is TRBJ1-1, the V gene TRBV19; 9 bases are shared with TRBD1. V lost 7 bases and J lost 0; bases outside the gene matches: 6. Germline V gene data show CDR1 as LNHDA and CDR2 as SQIVND (reference sequence). The CDR3 is 15 residues long. The CDR3 loop is CASKGTGRLNTEAFF. CDR3 bases: TGTGCCAGTAAGGGGACAGGGAGATTGAACACTGAAGCTTTCTTT.

V and J are TRBV9 and TRBJ2-1, with D perhaps TRBD2 (6 bases). Trimming pared 3 bases from V and 9 bases from J, leaving 13 bases between. This CDR3 has 13 amino acids. Germline values: CDR1 SGDLS, CDR2 YYNGEE. The CDR3 region is CASSGLGFSEQFF. The CDR3 DNA sequence: TGTGCCAGCAGCGGACTAGGGTTCTCTGAGCAGTTCTTC.

The rearrangement joins TRBV11-2 to TRBJ2-3, with D possibly being TRBD1 or TRBD2 (7 bases each). Germline V CDR1 and CDR2: SGHAT, FQNNGV. V lost 1 base and J lost 8, with 16 bases in between. This CDR3 is built from 15 residues. The CDR3 loop reads CASSLAAGGVGTQYF. CDR3 bases: TGTGCCAGCAGCTTAGCGGCAGGGGGGGTTGGTACGCAGTATTTT. Complete variable domain (other parts from reference TRBV11-2 and TRBJ2-3): EAGVAQSPRYKIIEKRQSVAFWCNPISGHATLYWYQQILGQGPKLLIQFQNNGVVDDSQLPKDRFSAERLKGVDSTLKIQPAKLEDSAVYLCASSLAAGGVGTQYFGPGTRLTVL.

V and J are TRBV30 and TRBJ2-5; perhaps TRBD1 as D (6 bases). Germline CDR1 and CDR2: GTSNPN and SVGIG (reference sequence). V was cut by 1 base and J by 5 bases, with 11 bases left in between. The CDR3 has 13 residues. The CDR3 DNA reads TGTGCCTGGAGTGGACAGGTTATCGAGACCCAGTACTTC. It translates to CAWSGQVIETQYF.

The chain is built from TRBV18 and TRBJ2-7; D is unresolved. This CDR3 region has 15 residues. V was cut by 5 bases and J by 0 bases, with 14 bases left in between. The germline gives CDR1 KGHSH, CDR2 LQKENI. The CDR3 protein is CASSTGPPPSYEQYF. The CDR3 region has the DNA TGTGCCAGCTCAACGGGTCCTCCCCCCTCCTACGAGCAGTACTTC.

The chain has TRBV19 and TRBJ1-2, with TRBD1 as a possible D gene (6 bases). The CDR3 is 13 residues long. The V end was cut by 9 bases, the J end by 2 bases, with 13 bases between. CDR1 and CDR2 from the germline V gene are LNHDA and SQIVND (reference sequence). The DNA of the CDR3 is TGTGCCAGAAACGTCGGGACAAACTATGGCTACACCTTC. Amino acid sequence: CARNVGTNYGYTF.